The 21 T cell receptor beta chains below come from one sample, sequenced in a study of CD8 T cells in Susac syndrome. RNA was extracted with the RNeasy kit, and a quantity of roughly 0.5 to 1 ug was reverse transcribed using random hexamers. One entry per CDR3 protein, called by TCRdb with MiXCR from the immunoSEQ multiplex PCR reads. The repertoire has 150,000 to 200,000 distinct CDR3 sequences, approximately 92% of them found once; the top ten carry just over 0.13%. Sequences were obtained from CD4+ T cells from PBMCs. The receptors were gathered from a human donor in good health.

This sequence joins TRBV6-5 and TRBJ2-5, with D uncertain. This CDR3 spans 13 amino acids. The V and J ends lost 5 bases and 5 bases respectively, with 12 bases between them. The germline V gene has CDR1 MNHEY and CDR2 SVGAGI. The CDR3, as DNA: TGTGCCAGCAGTCGAAGCTCTCGGGAGACCCAGTACTTC. This translates into CASSRSSRETQYF.

The rearrangement uses TRBV7-2 and TRBJ2-4; D is undetermined. The CDR3 totals 18 residues. Germline-derived CDR1 and CDR2 are SGHTA and FQGNSA. V was pared by 0 bases and J by 0 bases, with 15 bases between. The CDR3 loop is CASSLAPYGSLAKNIQYF. The CDR3 bases are TGTGCCAGCAGCTTAGCCCCTTACGGTTCCCTAGCCAAAAACATTCAGTACTTC.

The CDR3 spells CASSRQTGAGQPQHF. CDR3 sequence (DNA): TGTGCCAGCAGCCGCCAAACAGGGGCCGGTCAGCCCCAGCATTTT. This sequence joins TRBV4-2 and TRBJ1-5; TRBD1 agrees at 7 bases. This CDR3 spans 15 amino acids. The germline V gene has CDR1 LGHNA and CDR2 YNFKEQ. With V trimmed by 4 bases and J by 6 bases, 9 bases remained unmatched.

This clonotype was counted a single time. The V and J genes are TRBV6-1 and TRBJ1-5; D remains unclear. V lost 10 bases and J lost 0, with 13 bases in between. The CDR3 loop spans 14 amino acids. Germline-derived CDR1 and CDR2 are MNHNS and SASEGT. The CDR3 DNA is TGTGCCATCGCCCCATGGAATAGCAATCAGCCCCAGCATTTT. Protein sequence: CAIAPWNSNQPQHF.

The chain is built from TRBV29-1 and TRBJ2-3, with TRBD1 identical over 7 bases. The CDR3 totals 14 residues. V was pared by 4 bases and J by 2 bases, with 6 bases of the junction left unmatched. In germline, CDR1 is SQVTM, CDR2 ANQGSEA. This chain's CDR3 is CSVGTGSSTDTQYF. The CDR3 nucleotides read TGCAGCGTTGGGACAGGCTCCTCCACAGATACGCAGTATTTT.

The chain carries TRBV6-6 and TRBJ2-1; D may correspond to TRBD1 or TRBD2 (5 bases each). The germline V and J ends were trimmed by 2 bases and 1 base, with 12 bases remaining between them. The CDR3 length is 16 residues. Germline values: CDR1 MNHNY, CDR2 SVGAGI (reference sequence). The CDR3 region is CASSYRGEWSYNEQFF. In DNA, the CDR3 is TGTGCCAGCAGTTACAGGGGAGAGTGGTCCTACAATGAGCAGTTCTTC.

The chain links TRBV5-6 to TRBJ1-2, with 10 bases matching TRBD1. The CDR3 has 14 residues. Germline CDR1 SGHDT, CDR2 YYEEEE. Trimming cost V 6 bases and J 6 bases; bases outside gene matches: 8. CDR3: CASIRTGTGDGYTF. The DNA for the CDR3 is TGTGCCAGCATCCGAACCGGGACAGGGGATGGCTACACCTTC.

This rearrangement joins TRBV9 to TRBJ1-6; no firm D call. V dropped 4 bases and J dropped 11 bases, with 13 bases sitting between them. Germline lookup yields CDR1 SGDLS and CDR2 YYNGEE. The CDR3 runs 13 residues. The chain's CDR3 is CASSPRETTPLHF. For the CDR3, the DNA is TGTGCCAGCAGCCCTCGGGAGACGACACCCCTCCACTTT.

The chain has TRBV15 and TRBJ1-6, with a tentative D call TRBD1 (5 bases). Trimming removed 0 bases at V and 6 bases at J, with 9 bases between. CDR1 and CDR2 (germline): LNHNV, YYDKDF (reference sequence). This CDR3 spans 15 amino acids. The CDR3 region has the DNA TGTGCCACCAGCAGAGATGTGCAGGGTAATTCACCCCTCCACTTT. Amino acid sequence: CATSRDVQGNSPLHF.

The chain joins TRBV5-1 to TRBJ2-7; no reliable D call. CDR1 and CDR2 from the germline V gene are SGHRS and YFSETQ. V lost 4 bases and J lost 1, with 12 bases in between. This CDR3 comprises 14 residues. Written as DNA, the CDR3 is TGCGCCAGCAGCGAGCTGGACGGTTCCTACGAGCAGTACTTC. Translation gives CASSELDGSYEQYF.

The chain employs TRBV7-9 and TRBJ1-6; possible D gene TRBD1, 5 bases. Germline-derived CDR1 and CDR2 are SEHNR and FQNEAQ (reference sequence). The CDR3 length is 19 residues. Trimming left V 5 bases short and J 5 bases short, with 25 bases between. CDR3 in DNA: TGTGCCAGCAGCCCCCTCAGATCGGGGGTTACCCCCAATAATTCACCCCTCCACTTT. It yields the protein CASSPLRSGVTPNNSPLHF.

V usage is TRBV10-3 and J usage is TRBJ2-3; 7 bases fit TRBD2. Unmatched junction bases numbered 11, after V lost 10 bases and J lost 1 base. Germline V gives CDR1 ENHRY, CDR2 SYGVKD. The CDR3 length is 15 residues. CDR3 protein: CATYLRSGGTDTQYF. CDR3 bases: TGTGCCACCTACCTCCGGAGCGGGGGCACAGATACGCAGTATTTT.

The chain couples TRBV2 to TRBJ2-1, with 10 nucleotides matching TRBD1. V lost 4 bases and J lost 5; bases outside the gene matches: 2. Germline-derived CDR1 and CDR2 are SNHLY and FYNNEI. This CDR3 is built from 14 residues. Here the CDR3 reads CASSVDRGNNEQFF. CDR3 DNA: TGTGCCAGCAGTGTGGACAGGGGGAACAATGAGCAGTTCTTC.

CDR3 coding DNA: TGTGCCAGCAGCCAGGGACTAGCGGGGTCCACAGATACGCAGTATTTT. Its protein product is CASSQGLAGSTDTQYF. The chain combines TRBV3-1 with TRBJ2-3; TRBD2 matches 13 bases. V lost 3 bases, J lost 2 bases, and 2 bases stayed unmatched. Per germline, CDR1 LGHDT and CDR2 YNNKEL (reference sequence). This CDR3 spans 16 amino acids.

V and J are TRBV5-4 and TRBJ2-1; 10 bases are a match to TRBD2. Germline V gene sequence: CDR1 SGHNT, CDR2 YYREEE (reference sequence). V trimming: 7 bases; J trimming: 5 bases; junction bases outside the gene matches: 9. The CDR3 consists of 15 residues. This CDR3 is CASSLSGGFHNEQFF. The CDR3 bases are TGTGCCAGCTCCCTTAGCGGGGGGTTCCACAATGAGCAGTTCTTC.

The rearrangement uses TRBV7-2 and TRBJ1-1; a possible D gene is TRBD1 (5 bases). V dropped 7 bases and J dropped 3 bases, with 12 bases sitting between them. Germline lookup yields CDR1 SGHTA and CDR2 FQGNSA. The CDR3 spans 13 residues. CDR3 amino acids: CASTGQVYTEAFF. The CDR3 nucleotides read TGTGCCAGCACCGGACAAGTTTACACTGAAGCTTTCTTT.

The DNA for the CDR3 is TGTGCCAGCAGCCGCGGCCTAGGACAGGGGTCATATGAAGCTTTCTTT. This sequence encodes CASSRGLGQGSYEAFF. This chain connects TRBV2 to TRBJ1-1; 9 bases map to TRBD1. CDR1 SNHLY and CDR2 FYNNEI come from the germline V gene. V shed 6 bases, J shed 7 bases, and the junction held 15 bases outside the gene matches. This CDR3 region has 16 residues.

Only one count was recorded for this clonotype. The J gene is TRBJ2-1, the V gene TRBV5-4; weak D call: TRBD1 (5 bases). The V end lost 0 bases, the J end lost 4 bases, and 11 bases lay between the germline ends. Germline CDR1 SGHNT, CDR2 YYREEE (reference sequence). This CDR3 is 15 amino acids long. The CDR3 sequence: CASSLAWGQYNEQFF. CDR3 DNA: TGTGCCAGCAGCTTGGCGTGGGGCCAATACAATGAGCAGTTCTTC.

The genes are TRBV7-4 and TRBJ2-5; TRBD2 might be the D (8 bases). Germline loops: CDR1 SGHVT, CDR2 SQSDAQ. The CDR3 is 15 residues long. Trimming removed 6 bases from V and 4 bases from J, with 18 bases in between. The CDR3 DNA reads as TGTGCCAGCAGTTCAGGGGGACTAGTGCGAGAGACCCAGTACTTC. It yields the protein CASSSGGLVRETQYF.

V gene TRBV5-1 combines with J gene TRBJ1-1; no definite D call. Trimming took 4 bases from V and 0 from J, leaving 10 bases between them. Germline CDR1 SGHRS, CDR2 YFSETQ. This CDR3 contains 14 residues. CDR3: CASSNPPLNTEAFF. CDR3 DNA sequence: TGCGCCAGCAGCAATCCTCCATTGAACACTGAAGCTTTCTTT. The variable domain in full, completed from reference TRBV5-1 and TRBJ1-1, reads KAGVTQTPRYLIKTRGQQVTLSCSPISGHRSVSWYQQTPGQGLQFLFEYFSETQRNKGNFPGRFSGRQFSNSRSEMNVSTLELGDSALYLCASSNPPLNTEAFFGQGTRLTVV.

This chain uses TRBV2 with TRBJ2-4; tentative D call: TRBD1 (6 bases). The CDR3 contains 12 residues. Germline V gene lookup returns CDR1 SNHLY and CDR2 FYNNEI. V was shortened by 3 bases and J by 9 bases, with 9 bases between the two germline ends. CDR3 nucleotide sequence: TGTGCCAGCAGTGACGGACAGCCCATTCAGTACTTC. Translating it yields CASSDGQPIQYF.